This section outlines one T cell receptor (beta chain) sequence together with its context. Clones were read by immunoSEQ multiplex PCR, and TCRdb kept only the in-frame ones, dropping some. The data contain approximately 100,000 clones, 90% to 95% of them seen just once; the ten biggest clones take up approximately 2.2%. This sample was taken from a study of T cell changes during pregnancy in multiple sclerosis. The germline CDR1 and CDR2 sequences are MGHDK and SYGVNS. The length of the CDR3 is 13 residues. The chain links TRBV25-1 to TRBJ2-5; possible D gene TRBD1, 6 bases. The last part of the DNA fits TRBJ2-7 better; the J call may be wrong. The sequence derives from a female donor with multiple sclerosis, enrolled in a pregnancy study. The sequencing used peripheral blood, collected in the third trimester of pregnancy. CDR3 protein: CASSVTGTYEQYF. For the CDR3, the DNA is TGTGCCAGCAGTGTTACAGGGACCTACGAGCAGTACTTC.